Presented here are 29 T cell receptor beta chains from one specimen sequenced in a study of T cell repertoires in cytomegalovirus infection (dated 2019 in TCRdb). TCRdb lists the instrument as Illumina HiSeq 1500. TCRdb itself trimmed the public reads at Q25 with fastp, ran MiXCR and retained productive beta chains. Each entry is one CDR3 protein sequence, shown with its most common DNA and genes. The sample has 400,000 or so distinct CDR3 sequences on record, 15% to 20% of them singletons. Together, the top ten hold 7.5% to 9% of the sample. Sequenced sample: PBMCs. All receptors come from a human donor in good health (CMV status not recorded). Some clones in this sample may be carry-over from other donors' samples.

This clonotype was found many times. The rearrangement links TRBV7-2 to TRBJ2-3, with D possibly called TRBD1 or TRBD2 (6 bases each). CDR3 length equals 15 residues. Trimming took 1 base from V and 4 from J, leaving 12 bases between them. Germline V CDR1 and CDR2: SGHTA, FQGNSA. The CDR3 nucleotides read TGTGCCAGCAGCTTAGACAGGGAGGATGCAGATACGCAGTATTTT. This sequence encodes CASSLDREDADTQYF.

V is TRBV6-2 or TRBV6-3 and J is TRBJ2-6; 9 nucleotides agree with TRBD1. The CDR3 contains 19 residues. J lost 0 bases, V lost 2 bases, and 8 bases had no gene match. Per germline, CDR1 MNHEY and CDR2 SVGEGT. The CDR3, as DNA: TGTGCCAGCAGTTACCCCCTCGACAGGGGGAGCTCTGGGGCCAACGTCCTGACTTTC. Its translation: CASSYPLDRGSSGANVLTF.

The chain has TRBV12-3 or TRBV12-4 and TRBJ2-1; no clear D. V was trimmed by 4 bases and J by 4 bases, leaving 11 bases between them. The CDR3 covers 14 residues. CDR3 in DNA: TGTGCCAGCAGTTCCGGCAGAGAGTACAATGAGCAGTTCTTC. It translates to CASSSGREYNEQFF.

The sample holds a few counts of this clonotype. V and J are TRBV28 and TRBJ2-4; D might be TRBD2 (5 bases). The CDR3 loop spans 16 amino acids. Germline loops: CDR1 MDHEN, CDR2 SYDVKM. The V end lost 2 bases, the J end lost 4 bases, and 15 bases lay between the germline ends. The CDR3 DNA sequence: TGTGCCAGCAGTTTAGTAGTACGGGGAGCGAAAAACATTCAGTACTTC. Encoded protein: CASSLVVRGAKNIQYF.

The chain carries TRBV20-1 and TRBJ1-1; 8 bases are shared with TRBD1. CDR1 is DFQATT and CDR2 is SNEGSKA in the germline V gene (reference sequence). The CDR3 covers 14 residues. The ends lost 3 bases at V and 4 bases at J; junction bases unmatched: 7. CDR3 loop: CSASWGTGGTEAFF. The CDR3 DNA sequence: TGCAGTGCTAGTTGGGGGACAGGTGGCACTGAAGCTTTCTTT.

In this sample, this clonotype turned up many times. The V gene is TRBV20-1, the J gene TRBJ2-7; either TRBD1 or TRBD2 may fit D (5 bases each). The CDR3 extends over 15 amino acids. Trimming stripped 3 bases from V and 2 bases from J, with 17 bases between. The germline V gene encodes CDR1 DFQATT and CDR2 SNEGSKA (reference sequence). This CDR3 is CSASGDPQSPYEQYF. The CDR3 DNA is TGCAGTGCTAGTGGGGACCCCCAATCCCCCTACGAGCAGTACTTC.

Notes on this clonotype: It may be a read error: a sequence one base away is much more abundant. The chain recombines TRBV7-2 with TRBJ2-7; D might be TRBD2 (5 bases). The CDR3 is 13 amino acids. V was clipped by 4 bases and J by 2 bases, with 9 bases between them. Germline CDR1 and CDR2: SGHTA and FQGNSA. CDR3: CASSSGITYEQYF. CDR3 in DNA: TGTGCCAGCAGCTCGGGGATAACCTACGAGCAGTACTTC.

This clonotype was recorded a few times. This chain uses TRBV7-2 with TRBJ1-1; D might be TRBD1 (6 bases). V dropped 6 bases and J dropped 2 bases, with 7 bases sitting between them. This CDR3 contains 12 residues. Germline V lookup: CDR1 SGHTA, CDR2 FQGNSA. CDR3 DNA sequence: TGTGCCAGCAGGGACAGTAACACTGAAGCTTTCTTT. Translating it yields CASRDSNTEAFF.

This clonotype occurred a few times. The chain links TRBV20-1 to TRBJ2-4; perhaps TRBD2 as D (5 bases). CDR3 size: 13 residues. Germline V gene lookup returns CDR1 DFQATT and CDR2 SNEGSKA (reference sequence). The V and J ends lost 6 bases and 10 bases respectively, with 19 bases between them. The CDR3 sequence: CSALTRGVGIQYF. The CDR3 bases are TGCAGTGCCTTAACACGGGGAGTAGGAATTCAGTACTTC.

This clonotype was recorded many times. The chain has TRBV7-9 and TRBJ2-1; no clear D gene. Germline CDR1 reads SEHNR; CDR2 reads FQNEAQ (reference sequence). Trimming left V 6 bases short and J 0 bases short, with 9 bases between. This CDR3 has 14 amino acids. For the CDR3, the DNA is TGTGCCAGCAGTTTCGTGAGCTCCTACAATGAGCAGTTCTTC. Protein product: CASSFVSSYNEQFF.

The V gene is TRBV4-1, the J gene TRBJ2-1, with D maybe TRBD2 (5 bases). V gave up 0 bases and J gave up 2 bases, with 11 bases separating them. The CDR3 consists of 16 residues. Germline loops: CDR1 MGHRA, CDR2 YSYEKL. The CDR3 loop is CASSQDRGSAYNEQFF. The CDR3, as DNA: TGCGCCAGCAGCCAAGATCGGGGTAGCGCCTACAATGAGCAGTTCTTC.

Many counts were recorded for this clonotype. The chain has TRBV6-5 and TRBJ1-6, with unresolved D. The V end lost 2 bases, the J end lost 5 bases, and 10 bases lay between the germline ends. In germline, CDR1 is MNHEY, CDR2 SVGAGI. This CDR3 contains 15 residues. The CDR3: CASSYREADNSPLHF. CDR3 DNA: TGTGCCAGCAGTTACCGAGAGGCGGATAATTCACCCCTCCACTTT.

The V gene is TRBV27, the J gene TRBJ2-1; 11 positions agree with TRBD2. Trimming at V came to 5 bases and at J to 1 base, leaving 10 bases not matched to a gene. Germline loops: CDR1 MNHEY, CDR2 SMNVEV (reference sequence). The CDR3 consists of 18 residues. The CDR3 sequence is CASSTGLADWASYNEQFF. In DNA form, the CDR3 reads TGTGCCAGCAGTACGGGACTAGCGGATTGGGCGTCCTACAATGAGCAGTTCTTC.

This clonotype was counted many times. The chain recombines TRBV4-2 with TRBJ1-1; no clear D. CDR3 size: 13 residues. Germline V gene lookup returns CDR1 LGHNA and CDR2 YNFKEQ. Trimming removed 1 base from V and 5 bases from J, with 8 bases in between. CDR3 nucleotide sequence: TGTGCCAGCAGCCAAGTTTCAGAAACTGAAGCTTTCTTT. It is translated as CASSQVSETEAFF.

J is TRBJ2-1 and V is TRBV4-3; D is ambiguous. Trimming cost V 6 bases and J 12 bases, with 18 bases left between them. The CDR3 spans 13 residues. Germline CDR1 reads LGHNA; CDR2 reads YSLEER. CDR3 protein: CASSRIQGRAQFF. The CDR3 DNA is TGCGCCAGCAGTCGCATCCAAGGCCGGGCGCAGTTCTTC.

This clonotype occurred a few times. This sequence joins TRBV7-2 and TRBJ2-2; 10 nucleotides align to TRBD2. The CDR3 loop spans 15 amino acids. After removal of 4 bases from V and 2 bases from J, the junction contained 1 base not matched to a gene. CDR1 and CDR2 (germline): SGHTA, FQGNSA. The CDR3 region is CASSWTSGNTGELFF. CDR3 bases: TGTGCCAGCAGCTGGACTAGCGGAAACACCGGGGAGCTGTTTTTT.

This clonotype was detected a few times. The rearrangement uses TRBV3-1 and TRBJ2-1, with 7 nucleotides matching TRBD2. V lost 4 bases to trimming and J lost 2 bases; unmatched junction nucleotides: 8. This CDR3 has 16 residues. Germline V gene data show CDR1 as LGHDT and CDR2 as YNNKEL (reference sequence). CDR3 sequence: CASSLKLAGAYNEQFF. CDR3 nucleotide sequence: TGTGCCAGCAGCCTTAAGCTGGCGGGAGCCTACAATGAGCAGTTCTTC.

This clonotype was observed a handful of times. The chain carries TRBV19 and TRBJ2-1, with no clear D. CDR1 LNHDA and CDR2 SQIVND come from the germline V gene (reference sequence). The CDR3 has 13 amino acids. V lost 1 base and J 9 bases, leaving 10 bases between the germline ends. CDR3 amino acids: CASSIVGRAEQFF. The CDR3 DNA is TGTGCCAGTAGTATAGTCGGTCGAGCTGAGCAGTTCTTC.

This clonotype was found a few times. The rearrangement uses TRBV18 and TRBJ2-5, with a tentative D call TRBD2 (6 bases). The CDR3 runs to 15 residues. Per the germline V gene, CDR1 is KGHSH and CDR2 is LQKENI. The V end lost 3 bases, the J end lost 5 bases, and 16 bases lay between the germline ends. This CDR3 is CASSPPTRVRETQYF. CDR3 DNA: TGTGCCAGCTCACCGCCGACTAGAGTTCGGGAGACCCAGTACTTC.

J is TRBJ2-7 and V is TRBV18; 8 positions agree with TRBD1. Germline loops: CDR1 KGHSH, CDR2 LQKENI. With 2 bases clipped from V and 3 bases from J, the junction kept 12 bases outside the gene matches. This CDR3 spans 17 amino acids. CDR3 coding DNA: TGTGCCAGCTCACCAAGAGATTCGGGGGACAGGAGCTACGAGCAGTACTTC. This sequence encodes CASSPRDSGDRSYEQYF.

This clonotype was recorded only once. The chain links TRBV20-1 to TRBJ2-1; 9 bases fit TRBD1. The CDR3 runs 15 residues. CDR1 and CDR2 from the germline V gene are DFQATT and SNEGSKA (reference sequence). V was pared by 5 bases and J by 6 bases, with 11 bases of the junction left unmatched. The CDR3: CSARTGTGSRNEQFF. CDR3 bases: TGCAGTGCTCGCACCGGGACAGGGTCCCGCAATGAGCAGTTCTTC.

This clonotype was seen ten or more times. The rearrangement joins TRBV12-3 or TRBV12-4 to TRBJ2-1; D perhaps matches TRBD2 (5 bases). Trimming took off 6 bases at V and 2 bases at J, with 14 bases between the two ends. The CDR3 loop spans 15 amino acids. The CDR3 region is CASSRPGLPYNEQFF. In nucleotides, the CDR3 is TGTGCCAGCAGCCGACCTGGACTCCCCTACAATGAGCAGTTCTTC.

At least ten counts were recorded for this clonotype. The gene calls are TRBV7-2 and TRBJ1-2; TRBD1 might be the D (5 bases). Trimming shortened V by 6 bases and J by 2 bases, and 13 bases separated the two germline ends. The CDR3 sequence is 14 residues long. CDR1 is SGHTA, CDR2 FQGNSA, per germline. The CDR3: CASRRGSGNYGYTF. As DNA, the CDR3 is TGTGCCAGCAGAAGGGGATCAGGGAACTATGGCTACACCTTC.

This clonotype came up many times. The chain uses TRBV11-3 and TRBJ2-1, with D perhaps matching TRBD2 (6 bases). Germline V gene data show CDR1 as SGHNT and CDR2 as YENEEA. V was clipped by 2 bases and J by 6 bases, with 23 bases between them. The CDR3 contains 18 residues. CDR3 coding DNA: TGTGCCAGCAGCTTAAGGCAGGGCGGGACCGTGGCCCTCAATGAGCAGTTCTTC. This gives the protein CASSLRQGGTVALNEQFF.

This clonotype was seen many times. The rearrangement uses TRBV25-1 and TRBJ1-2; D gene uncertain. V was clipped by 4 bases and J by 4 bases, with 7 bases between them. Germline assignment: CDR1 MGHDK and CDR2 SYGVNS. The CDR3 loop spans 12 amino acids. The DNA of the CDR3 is TGTGCCAGCAGTGTCCAGTTCTATGGCTACACCTTC. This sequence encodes CASSVQFYGYTF.

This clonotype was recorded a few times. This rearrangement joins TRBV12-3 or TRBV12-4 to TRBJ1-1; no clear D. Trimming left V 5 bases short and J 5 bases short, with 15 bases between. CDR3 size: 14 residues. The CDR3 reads CASSPSPGGTEAFF. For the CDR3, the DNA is TGTGCCAGCAGTCCGAGTCCGGGAGGTACTGAAGCTTTCTTT.

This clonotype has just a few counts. The chain's CDR3 is CAIRKGHTNTGELFF. The CDR3 region has the DNA TGTGCCATAAGAAAGGGACATACGAACACCGGGGAGCTGTTTTTT. V gene TRBV10-3 combines with J gene TRBJ2-2; D is possibly TRBD1 (6 bases). Trimming removed 9 bases at V and 0 bases at J, with 14 bases between. The CDR3 has 15 amino acids. CDR1 is ENHRY and CDR2 is SYGVKD in the germline V gene.

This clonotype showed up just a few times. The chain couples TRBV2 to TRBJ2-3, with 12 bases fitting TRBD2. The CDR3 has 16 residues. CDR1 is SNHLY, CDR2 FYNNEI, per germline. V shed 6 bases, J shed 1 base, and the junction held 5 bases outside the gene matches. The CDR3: CASRGTSGPGTDTQYF. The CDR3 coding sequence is TGTGCCAGCAGGGGGACTAGCGGGCCCGGCACAGATACGCAGTATTTT.

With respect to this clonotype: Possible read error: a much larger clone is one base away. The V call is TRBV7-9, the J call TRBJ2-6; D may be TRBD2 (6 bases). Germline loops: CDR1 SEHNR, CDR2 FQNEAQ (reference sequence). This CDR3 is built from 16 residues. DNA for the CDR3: TGTGCCAGCAGCCTGTGGGGGGAAGCTGGGGCCAACGTCCTGGCTTTC. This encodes CASSLWGEAGANVLAF.